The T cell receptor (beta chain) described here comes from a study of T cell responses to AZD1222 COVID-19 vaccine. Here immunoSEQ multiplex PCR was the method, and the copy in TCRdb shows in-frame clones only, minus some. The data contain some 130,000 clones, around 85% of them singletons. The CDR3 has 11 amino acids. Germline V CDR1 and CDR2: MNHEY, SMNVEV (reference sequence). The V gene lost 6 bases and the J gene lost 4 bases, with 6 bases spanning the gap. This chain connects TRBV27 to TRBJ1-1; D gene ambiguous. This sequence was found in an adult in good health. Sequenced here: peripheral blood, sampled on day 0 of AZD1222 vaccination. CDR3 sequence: CASRKLTEAFF. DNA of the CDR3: TGTGCCAGCAGGAAGCTCACTGAAGCTTTCTTT.